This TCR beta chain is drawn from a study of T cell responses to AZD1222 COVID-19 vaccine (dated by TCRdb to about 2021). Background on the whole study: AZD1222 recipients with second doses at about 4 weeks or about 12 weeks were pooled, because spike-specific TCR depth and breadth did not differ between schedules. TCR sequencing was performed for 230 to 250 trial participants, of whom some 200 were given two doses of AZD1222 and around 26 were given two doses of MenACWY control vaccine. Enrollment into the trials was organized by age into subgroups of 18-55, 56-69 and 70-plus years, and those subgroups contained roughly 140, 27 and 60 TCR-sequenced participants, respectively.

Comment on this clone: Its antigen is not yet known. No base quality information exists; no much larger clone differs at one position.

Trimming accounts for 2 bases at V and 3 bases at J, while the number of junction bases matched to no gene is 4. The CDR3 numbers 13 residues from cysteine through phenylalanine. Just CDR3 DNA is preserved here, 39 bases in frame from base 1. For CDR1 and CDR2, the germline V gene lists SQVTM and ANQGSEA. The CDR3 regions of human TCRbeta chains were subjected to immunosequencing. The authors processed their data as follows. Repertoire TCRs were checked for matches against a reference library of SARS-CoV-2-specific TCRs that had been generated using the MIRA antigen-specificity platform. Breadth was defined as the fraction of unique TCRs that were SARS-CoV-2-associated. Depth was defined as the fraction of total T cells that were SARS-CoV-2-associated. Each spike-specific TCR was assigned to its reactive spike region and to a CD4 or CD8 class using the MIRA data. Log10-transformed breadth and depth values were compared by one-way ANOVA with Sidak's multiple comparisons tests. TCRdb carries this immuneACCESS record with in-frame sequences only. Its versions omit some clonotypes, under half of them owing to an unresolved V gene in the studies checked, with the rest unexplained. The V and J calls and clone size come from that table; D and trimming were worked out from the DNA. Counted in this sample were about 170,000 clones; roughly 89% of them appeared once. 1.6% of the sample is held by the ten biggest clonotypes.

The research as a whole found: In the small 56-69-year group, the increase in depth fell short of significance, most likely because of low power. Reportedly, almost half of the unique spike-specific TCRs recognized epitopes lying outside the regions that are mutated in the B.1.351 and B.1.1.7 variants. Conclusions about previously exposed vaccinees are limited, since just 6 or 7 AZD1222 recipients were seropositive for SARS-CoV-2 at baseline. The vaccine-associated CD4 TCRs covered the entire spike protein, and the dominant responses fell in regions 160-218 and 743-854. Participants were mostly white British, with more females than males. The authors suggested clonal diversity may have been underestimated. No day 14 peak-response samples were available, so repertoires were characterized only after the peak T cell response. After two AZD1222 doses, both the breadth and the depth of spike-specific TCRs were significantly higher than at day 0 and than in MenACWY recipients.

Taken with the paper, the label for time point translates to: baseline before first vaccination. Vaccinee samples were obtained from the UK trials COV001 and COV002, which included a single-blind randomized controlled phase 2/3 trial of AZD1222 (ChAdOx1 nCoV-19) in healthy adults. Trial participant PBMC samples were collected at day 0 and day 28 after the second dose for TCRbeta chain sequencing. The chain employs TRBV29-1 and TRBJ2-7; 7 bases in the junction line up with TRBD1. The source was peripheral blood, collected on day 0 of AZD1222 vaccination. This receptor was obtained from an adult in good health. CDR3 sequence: CSVETQGVYEQYF. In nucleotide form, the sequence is TGCAGCGTTGAAACCCAGGGGGTCTACGAGCAGTACTTC.